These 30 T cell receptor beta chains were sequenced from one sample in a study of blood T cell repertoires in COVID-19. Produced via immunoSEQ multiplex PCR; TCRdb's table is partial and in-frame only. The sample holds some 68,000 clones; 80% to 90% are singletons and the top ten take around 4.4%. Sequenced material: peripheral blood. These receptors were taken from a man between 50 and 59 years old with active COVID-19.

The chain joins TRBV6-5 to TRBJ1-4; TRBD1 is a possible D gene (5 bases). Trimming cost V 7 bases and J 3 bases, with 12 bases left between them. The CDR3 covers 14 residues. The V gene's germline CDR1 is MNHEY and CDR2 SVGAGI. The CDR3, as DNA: TGTGCCAGCACCGGGGGGAGGCCTAATGAAAAACTGTTTTTT. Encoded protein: CASTGGRPNEKLFF.

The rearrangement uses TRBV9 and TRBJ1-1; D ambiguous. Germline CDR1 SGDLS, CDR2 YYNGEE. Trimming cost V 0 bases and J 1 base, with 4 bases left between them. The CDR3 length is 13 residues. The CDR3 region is CASSVGRNTEAFF. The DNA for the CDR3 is TGTGCCAGCAGCGTAGGCAGGAACACTGAAGCTTTCTTT.

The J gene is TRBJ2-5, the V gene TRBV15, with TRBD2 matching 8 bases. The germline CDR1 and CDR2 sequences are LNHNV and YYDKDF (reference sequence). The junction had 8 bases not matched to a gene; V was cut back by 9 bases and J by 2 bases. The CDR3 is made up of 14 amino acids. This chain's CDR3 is CATTGGGTQETQYF. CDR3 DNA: TGTGCCACGACCGGCGGGGGGACGCAAGAGACCCAGTACTTC.

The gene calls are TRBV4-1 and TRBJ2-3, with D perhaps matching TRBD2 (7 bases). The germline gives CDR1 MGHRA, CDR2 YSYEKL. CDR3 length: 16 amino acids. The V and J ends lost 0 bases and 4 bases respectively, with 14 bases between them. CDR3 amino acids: CASSQDWVGGPDTQYF. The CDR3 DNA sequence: TGCGCCAGCAGCCAAGATTGGGTGGGGGGGCCAGATACGCAGTATTTT.

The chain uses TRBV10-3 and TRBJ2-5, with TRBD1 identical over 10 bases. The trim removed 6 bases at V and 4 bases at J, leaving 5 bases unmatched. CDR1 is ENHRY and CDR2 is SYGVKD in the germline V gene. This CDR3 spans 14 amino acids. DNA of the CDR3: TGTGCCATCAGACGGGACAGGGGAGGAGAGACCCAGTACTTC. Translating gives CAIRRDRGGETQYF.

Written as DNA, the CDR3 is TGTGCCAGCAGCTCAGAGACAGCGAACTATGGCTACACCTTC. It codes for CASSSETANYGYTF. This chain joins TRBV7-8 and TRBJ1-2, with D possibly being TRBD1 (5 bases). The CDR3 is 14 residues long. V dropped 4 bases and J dropped 2 bases, with 11 bases sitting between them. CDR1 SGHVS and CDR2 FQNEAQ come from the germline V gene.

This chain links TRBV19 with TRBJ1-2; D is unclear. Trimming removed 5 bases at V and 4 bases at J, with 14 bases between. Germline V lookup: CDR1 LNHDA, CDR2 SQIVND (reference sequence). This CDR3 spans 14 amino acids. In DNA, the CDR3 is TGTGCCAGTAGTCCCCGGGTCAGTTCCTATGGCTACACCTTC. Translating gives CASSPRVSSYGYTF.

The CDR3, as DNA: TGTGCCAGCCAGCGGGGGGGCATAGTTACGCAGTATTTT. Amino acids: CASQRGGIVTQYF. V gene TRBV12-3 or TRBV12-4 combines with J gene TRBJ2-3; 10 bases align to TRBD2. V lost 8 bases and J lost 8; bases outside the gene matches: 7. The CDR3 loop spans 13 amino acids.

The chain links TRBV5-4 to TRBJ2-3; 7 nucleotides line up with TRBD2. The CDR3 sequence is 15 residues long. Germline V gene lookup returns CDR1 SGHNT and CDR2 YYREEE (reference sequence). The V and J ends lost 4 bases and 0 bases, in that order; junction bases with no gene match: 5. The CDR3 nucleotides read TGTGCCAGCAGCAAAACTAGCGTGAGCACAGATACGCAGTATTTT. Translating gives CASSKTSVSTDTQYF.

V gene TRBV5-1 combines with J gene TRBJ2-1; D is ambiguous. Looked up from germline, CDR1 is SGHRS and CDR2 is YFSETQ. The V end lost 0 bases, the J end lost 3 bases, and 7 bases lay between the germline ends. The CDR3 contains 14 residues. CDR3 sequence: CASSLGQNYNEQFF. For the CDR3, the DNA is TGCGCCAGCAGCTTGGGACAAAACTACAATGAGCAGTTCTTC.

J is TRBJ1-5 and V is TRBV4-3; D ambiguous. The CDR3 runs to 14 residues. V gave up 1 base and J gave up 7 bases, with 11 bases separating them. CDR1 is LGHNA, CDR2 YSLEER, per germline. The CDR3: CASSQGRGIQPQHF. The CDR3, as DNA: TGCGCCAGCAGCCAAGGTCGGGGTATCCAGCCCCAGCATTTT.

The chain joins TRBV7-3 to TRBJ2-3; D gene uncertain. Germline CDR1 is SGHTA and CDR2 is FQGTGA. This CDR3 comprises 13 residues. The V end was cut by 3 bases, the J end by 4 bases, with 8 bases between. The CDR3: CASSFIMSDTQYF. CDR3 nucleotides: TGTGCCAGCAGCTTTATTATGTCAGATACGCAGTATTTT.

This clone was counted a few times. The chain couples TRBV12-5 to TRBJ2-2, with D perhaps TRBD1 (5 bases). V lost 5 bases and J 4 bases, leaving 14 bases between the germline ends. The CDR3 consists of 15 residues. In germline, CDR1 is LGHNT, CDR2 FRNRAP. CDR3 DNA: TGTGCTAGTGGTCCTCGGCCGACAGCCACCGGGGAGCTGTTTTTT. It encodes CASGPRPTATGELFF.

Here the CDR3 DNA reads TGTGCCAGCAGTTTTCCGGGGGGTACGCACTATGGCTACACCTTC. This codes for CASSFPGGTHYGYTF. The chain employs TRBV6-6 and TRBJ1-2; tentative D call: TRBD1 (5 bases). The germline V and J ends were trimmed by 4 bases and 3 bases, with 15 bases remaining between them. The CDR3 contains 15 residues. CDR1 is MNHNY and CDR2 is SVGAGI in the germline V gene (reference sequence).

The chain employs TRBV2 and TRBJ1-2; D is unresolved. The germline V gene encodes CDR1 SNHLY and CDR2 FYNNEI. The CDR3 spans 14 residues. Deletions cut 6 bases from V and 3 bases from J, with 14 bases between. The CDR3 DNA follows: TGTGCCAGCAGGGAGCGGGAGGGAGACTATGGCTACACCTTC. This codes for CASREREGDYGYTF. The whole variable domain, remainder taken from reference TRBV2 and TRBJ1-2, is EPEVTQTPSHQVTQMGQEVILRCVPISNHLYFYWYRQILGQKVEFLVSFYNNEISEKSEIFDDQFSVERPDGSNFTLKIRSTKLEDSAMYFCASREREGDYGYTFGSGTRLTVV.

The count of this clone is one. The CDR3 loop is CASSQDSTQETQYF. CDR3 nucleotide sequence: TGCGCCAGCAGCCAAGACAGTACACAAGAGACCCAGTACTTC. The chain combines TRBV4-3 with TRBJ2-5; D is undetermined. The CDR3 sequence is 14 residues long. V was clipped by 0 bases and J by 2 bases, with 7 bases between them. Germline CDR1 is LGHNA and CDR2 is YSLEER.

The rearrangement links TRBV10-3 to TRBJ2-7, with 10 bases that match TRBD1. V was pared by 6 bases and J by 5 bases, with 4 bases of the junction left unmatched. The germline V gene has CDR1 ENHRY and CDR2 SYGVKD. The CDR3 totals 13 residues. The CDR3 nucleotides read TGTGCCATCAGCCGGGACAGGGGCAACGAGCAGTACTTC. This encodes CAISRDRGNEQYF.

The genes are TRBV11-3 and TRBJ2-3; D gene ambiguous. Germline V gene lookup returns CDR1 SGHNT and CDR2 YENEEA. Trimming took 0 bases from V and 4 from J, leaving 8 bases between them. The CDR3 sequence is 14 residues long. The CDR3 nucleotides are TGTGCCAGCAGCTTAGATGACACTTCAGATACGCAGTATTTT. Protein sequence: CASSLDDTSDTQYF. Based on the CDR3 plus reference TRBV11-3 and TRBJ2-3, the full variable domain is EAGVVQSPRYKIIEKKQPVAFWCNPISGHNTLYWYLQNLGQGPELLIRYENEEAVDDSQLPKDRFSAERLKGVDSTLKIQPAELGDSAVYLCASSLDDTSDTQYFGPGTRLTVL.

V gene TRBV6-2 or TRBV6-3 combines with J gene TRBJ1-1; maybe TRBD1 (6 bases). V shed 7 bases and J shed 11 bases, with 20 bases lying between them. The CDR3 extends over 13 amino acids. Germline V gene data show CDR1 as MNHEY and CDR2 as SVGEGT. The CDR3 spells CASIPWQGRSAFF. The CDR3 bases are TGTGCCAGCATCCCATGGCAGGGGCGATCGGCTTTCTTT.

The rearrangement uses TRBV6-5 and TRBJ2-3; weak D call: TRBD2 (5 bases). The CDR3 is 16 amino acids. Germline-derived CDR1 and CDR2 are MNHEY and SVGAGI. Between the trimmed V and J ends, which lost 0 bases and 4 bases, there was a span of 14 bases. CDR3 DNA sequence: TGTGCCAGCAGTTACTCGAGCCTAGCCCGGGCAGATACGCAGTATTTT. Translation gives CASSYSSLARADTQYF.

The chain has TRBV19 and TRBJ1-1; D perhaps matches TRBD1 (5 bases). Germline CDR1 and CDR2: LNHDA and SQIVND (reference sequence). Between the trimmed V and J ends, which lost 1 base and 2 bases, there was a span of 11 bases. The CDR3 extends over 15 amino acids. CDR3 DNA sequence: TGTGCCAGTAGTATAGGGGGCAGGGCAAACACTGAAGCTTTCTTT. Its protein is CASSIGGRANTEAFF.

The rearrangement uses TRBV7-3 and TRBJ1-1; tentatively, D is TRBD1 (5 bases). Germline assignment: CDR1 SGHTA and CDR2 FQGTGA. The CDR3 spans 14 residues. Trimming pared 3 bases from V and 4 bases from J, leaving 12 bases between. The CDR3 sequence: CASSLGGTSTEAFF. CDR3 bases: TGTGCCAGCAGCTTGGGGGGGACCAGCACTGAAGCTTTCTTT.

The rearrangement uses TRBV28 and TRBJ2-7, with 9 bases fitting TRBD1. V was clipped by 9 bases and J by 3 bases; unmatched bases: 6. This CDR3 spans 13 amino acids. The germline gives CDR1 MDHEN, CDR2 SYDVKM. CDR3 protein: CASEGQGFYEQYF. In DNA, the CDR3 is TGTGCCAGTGAGGGACAGGGCTTCTACGAGCAGTACTTC.

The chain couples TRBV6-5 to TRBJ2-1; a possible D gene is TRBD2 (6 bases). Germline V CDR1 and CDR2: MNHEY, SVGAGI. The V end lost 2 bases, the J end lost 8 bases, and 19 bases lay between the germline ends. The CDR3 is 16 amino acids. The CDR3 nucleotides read TGTGCCAGCAGTTACCGCGGCGGGGCGAGGGAGTATGAGCAGTTCTTC. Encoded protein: CASSYRGGAREYEQFF.

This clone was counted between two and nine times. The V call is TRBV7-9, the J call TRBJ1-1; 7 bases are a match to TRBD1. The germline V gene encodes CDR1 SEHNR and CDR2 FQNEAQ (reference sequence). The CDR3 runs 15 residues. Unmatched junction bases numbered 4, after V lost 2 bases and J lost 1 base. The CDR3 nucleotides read TGTGCCAGCAGCTTACAAAACAGGGGGAACACTGAAGCTTTCTTT. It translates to CASSLQNRGNTEAFF. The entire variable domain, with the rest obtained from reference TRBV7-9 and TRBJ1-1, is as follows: DTGVSQNPRHKITKRGQNVTFRCDPISEHNRLYWYRQTLGQGPEFLTYFQNEAQLEKSRLLSDRFSAERPKGSFSTLEIQRTEQGDSAMYLCASSLQNRGNTEAFFGQGTRLTVV.

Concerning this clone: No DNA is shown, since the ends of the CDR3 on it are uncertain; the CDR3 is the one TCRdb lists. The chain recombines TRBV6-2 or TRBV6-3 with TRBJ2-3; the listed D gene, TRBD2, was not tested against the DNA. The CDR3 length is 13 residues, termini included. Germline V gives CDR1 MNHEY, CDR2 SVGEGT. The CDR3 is CASSTSVTDTQYF.

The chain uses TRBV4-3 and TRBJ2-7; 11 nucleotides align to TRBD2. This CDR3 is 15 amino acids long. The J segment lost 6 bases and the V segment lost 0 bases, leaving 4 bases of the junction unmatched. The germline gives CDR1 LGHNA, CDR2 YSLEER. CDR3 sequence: CASSQDRLAGGEQYF. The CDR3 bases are TGCGCCAGCAGCCAAGACCGGCTAGCGGGGGGCGAGCAGTACTTC.

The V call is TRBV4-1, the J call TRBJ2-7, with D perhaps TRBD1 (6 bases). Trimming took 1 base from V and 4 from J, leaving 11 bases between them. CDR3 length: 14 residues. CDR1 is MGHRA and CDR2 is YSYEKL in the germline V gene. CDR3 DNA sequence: TGCGCCAGCAGCCAAGCTCAGGGGTGGTACGAGCAGTACTTC. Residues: CASSQAQGWYEQYF.

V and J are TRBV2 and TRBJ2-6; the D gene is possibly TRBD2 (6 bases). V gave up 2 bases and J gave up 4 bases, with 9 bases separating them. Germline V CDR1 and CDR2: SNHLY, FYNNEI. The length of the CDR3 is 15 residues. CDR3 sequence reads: CASSETGVGANVLTF. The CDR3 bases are TGTGCCAGCAGTGAAACGGGAGTCGGGGCCAACGTCCTGACTTTC.

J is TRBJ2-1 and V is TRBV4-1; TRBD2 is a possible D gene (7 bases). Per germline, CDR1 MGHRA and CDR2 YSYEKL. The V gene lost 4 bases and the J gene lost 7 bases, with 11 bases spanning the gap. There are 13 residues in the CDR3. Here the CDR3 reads CASSRGGLNEQFF. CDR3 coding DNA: TGCGCCAGCAGCCGCGGGGGCCTAAATGAGCAGTTCTTC.